One and the same sample provided the 14 T cell receptor beta chains below, sequenced in a study of blood T cell repertoires in COVID-19 (dated by TCRdb to 2020 to 2021). Libraries were built with the immunoSEQ multiplex PCR assay. TCRdb took this table from immuneACCESS and kept in-frame rearrangements with V and J called. Such tables lack part of the clones; where checked against another copy, unresolved V genes explain under half of the gap, and the rest is unexplained. This sample has some 220,000 clones in its table, and about 79% of those were observed once. Clones ranked in the top ten supply 9.7% of the sample. What was sequenced was peripheral blood. These receptors originate from a man between 50 and 59 years old with active or convalescent COVID-19.

The chain uses TRBV18 and TRBJ1-6, with D unresolved. CDR1 is KGHSH, CDR2 LQKENI, per germline. The CDR3 runs to 16 residues. V dropped 4 bases and J dropped 5 bases, with 15 bases sitting between them. The CDR3 spells CASSLRTPNDNSPLHF. For the CDR3, the DNA is TGTGCCAGCTCACTTCGAACACCCAACGATAATTCACCCCTCCACTTT.

V and J are TRBV5-1 and TRBJ1-6; D is perhaps TRBD1 (6 bases). Germline V CDR1 and CDR2: SGHRS, YFSETQ. V was trimmed by 0 bases and J by 4 bases, leaving 8 bases between them. The CDR3 runs 15 residues. The CDR3 sequence is CASSLEGGYNSPLHF. CDR3 bases: TGCGCCAGCAGCTTGGAAGGGGGATATAATTCACCCCTCCACTTT.

V is TRBV3-1 (or the pseudogene TRBV3-2) and J is TRBJ2-2; 11 positions agree with TRBD2. Germline V gene lookup returns CDR1 LGHDT and CDR2 YNNKEL (reference sequence). The junction had 9 bases not matched to a gene; V was cut back by 2 bases and J by 1 base. The CDR3 consists of 19 residues. CDR3 in amino acids: CASSQWWDLAGGNTGELFF. In nucleotides, the CDR3 is TGTGCCAGCAGCCAATGGTGGGACCTAGCGGGAGGGAACACCGGGGAGCTGTTTTTT.

The chain carries TRBV5-5 and TRBJ2-1, with D perhaps TRBD2 (7 bases). The V gene lost 1 base and the J gene lost 5 bases, with 16 bases spanning the gap. Germline CDR1 is SGHKS and CDR2 is YYEKEE (reference sequence). This CDR3 contains 16 residues. The CDR3 nucleotides are TGTGCCAGCAGCTTGATGGGGGGGCCGGCCGACAATGAGCAGTTCTTC. Its protein is CASSLMGGPADNEQFF.

V is TRBV28 and J is TRBJ2-7, with 9 positions matching TRBD1. Per the germline V gene, CDR1 is MDHEN and CDR2 is SYDVKM. J lost 4 bases, V lost 2 bases, and 6 bases had no gene match. The CDR3 has 15 amino acids. The CDR3 bases are TGTGCCAGCAGTTTAGAAGGGACAGGGAGGTACGAGCAGTACTTC. Translation: CASSLEGTGRYEQYF. The whole variable domain, remainder taken from reference TRBV28 and TRBJ2-7, is DVKVTQSSRYLVKRTGEKVFLECVQDMDHENMFWYRQDPGLGLRLIYFSYDVKMKEKGDIPEGYSVSREKKERFSLILESASTNQTSMYLCASSLEGTGRYEQYFGPGTRLTVT.

The chain is built from TRBV7-2 and TRBJ2-7; D not certain. This CDR3 contains 13 residues. Germline V lookup: CDR1 SGHTA, CDR2 FQGNSA. Trimming pared 3 bases from V and 2 bases from J, leaving 8 bases between. CDR3 sequence reads: CASSFFGAYEQYF. The CDR3 nucleotides read TGTGCCAGCAGCTTCTTCGGAGCCTACGAGCAGTACTTC.

Regarding this clone: Additional DNA sequences in this sample encode the identical CDR3. The CDR3 DNA is TGCGCCAGCAGCTCGGGTAGCGGAGACGAGCAGTACTTC. This translates into CASSSGSGDEQYF. The genes are TRBV5-1 and TRBJ2-7, with D perhaps TRBD2 (6 bases). Trimming took 3 bases from V and 5 from J, leaving 12 bases between them. The CDR3 consists of 13 residues. Germline V lookup: CDR1 SGHRS, CDR2 YFSETQ.

J is TRBJ1-6 and V is TRBV4-1, with unresolved D. Germline V gene data show CDR1 as MGHRA and CDR2 as YSYEKL. V was cut by 4 bases and J by 6 bases, with 13 bases left in between. The CDR3 runs 15 residues. The CDR3 region is CASSPPSGSNSPLHF. As DNA, the CDR3 is TGCGCCAGCAGCCCACCTAGCGGGAGTAATTCACCCCTCCACTTT.

The chain joins TRBV7-9 to TRBJ2-1; 7 bases are a match to TRBD1. CDR3 size: 15 residues. Losses at the gene ends were 0 bases for V and 7 bases for J; bases not matched to a gene: 6. In germline, CDR1 is SEHNR, CDR2 FQNEAQ (reference sequence). The CDR3 sequence is CASSLAGNRGNEQFF. CDR3 nucleotides: TGTGCCAGCAGCTTAGCTGGGAACAGGGGAAATGAGCAGTTCTTC.

The gene calls are TRBV7-2 and TRBJ2-2; perhaps TRBD1 as D (6 bases). The germline gives CDR1 SGHTA, CDR2 FQGNSA. Trimming removed 1 base at V and 7 bases at J, with 13 bases between. The CDR3 contains 15 residues. The CDR3: CASSLGGHLGGELFF. The DNA for the CDR3 is TGTGCCAGCAGCTTAGGGGGACATTTGGGCGGGGAGCTGTTTTTT.

In the case of this clone: Different DNA sequences within this sample yield the same CDR3. The rearrangement uses TRBV12-3 or TRBV12-4 and TRBJ1-1; no firm D call. The CDR3 contains 12 residues. Deletions cut 5 bases from V and 1 base from J, with 5 bases between. CDR3 nucleotide sequence: TGTGCCAGCAGTCCGAGGAACACTGAAGCTTTCTTT. This encodes CASSPRNTEAFF.

The chain recombines TRBV2 with TRBJ1-4; 7 nucleotides line up with TRBD1. The J segment lost 3 bases and the V segment lost 7 bases, leaving 5 bases of the junction unmatched. The CDR3 extends over 14 amino acids. Germline values: CDR1 SNHLY, CDR2 FYNNEI. Here the CDR3 reads CASNRGRANEKLFF. The CDR3 nucleotides are TGTGCCAGCAACAGGGGAAGGGCTAATGAAAAACTGTTTTTT.

The chain combines TRBV5-4 with TRBJ2-3; 8 bases agree with TRBD2. The germline V gene encodes CDR1 SGHNT and CDR2 YYREEE (reference sequence). The CDR3 covers 15 residues. J lost 1 base, V lost 3 bases, and 4 bases had no gene match. The CDR3 sequence: CASSSAGAGTDTQYF. CDR3 coding DNA: TGTGCCAGCAGCTCAGCGGGAGCGGGCACAGATACGCAGTATTTT.

The V gene is TRBV7-6, the J gene TRBJ1-2; 7 nucleotides line up with TRBD1. Looked up from germline, CDR1 is SGHVS and CDR2 is FNYEAQ. Trimming cost V 2 bases and J 1 base; bases outside gene matches: 10. This CDR3 spans 17 amino acids. The CDR3, as DNA: TGTGCCAGCAGCTTACACCGGGACAGAAGGTTTAACTATGGCTACACCTTC. Amino acids: CASSLHRDRRFNYGYTF.